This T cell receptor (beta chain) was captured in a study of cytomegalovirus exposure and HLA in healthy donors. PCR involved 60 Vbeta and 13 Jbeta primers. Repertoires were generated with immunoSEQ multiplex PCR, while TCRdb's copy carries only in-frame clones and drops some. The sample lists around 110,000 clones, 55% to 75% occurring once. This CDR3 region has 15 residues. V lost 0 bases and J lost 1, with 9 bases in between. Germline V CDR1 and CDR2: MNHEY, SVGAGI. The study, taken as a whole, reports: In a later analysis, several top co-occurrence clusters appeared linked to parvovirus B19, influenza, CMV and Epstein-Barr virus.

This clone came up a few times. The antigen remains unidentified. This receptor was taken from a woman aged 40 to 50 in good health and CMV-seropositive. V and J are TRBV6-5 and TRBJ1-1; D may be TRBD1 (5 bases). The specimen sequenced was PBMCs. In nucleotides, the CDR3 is TGTGCCAGCAGTTACTCGGGGGGGTGGAACACTGAAGCTTTCTTT. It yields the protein CASSYSGGWNTEAFF.